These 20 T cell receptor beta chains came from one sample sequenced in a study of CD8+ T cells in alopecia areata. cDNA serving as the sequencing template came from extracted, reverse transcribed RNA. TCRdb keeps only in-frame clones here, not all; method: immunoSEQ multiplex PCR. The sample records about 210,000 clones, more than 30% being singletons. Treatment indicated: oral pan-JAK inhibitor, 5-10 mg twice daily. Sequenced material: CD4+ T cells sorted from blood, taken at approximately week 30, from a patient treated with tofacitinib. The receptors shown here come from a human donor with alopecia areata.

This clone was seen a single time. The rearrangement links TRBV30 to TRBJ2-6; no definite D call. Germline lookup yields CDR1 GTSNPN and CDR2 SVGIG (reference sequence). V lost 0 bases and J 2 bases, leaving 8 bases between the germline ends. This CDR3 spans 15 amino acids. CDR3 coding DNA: TGTGCCTGGAGTGTACGGGTAACTGGGGCCAACGTCCTGACTTTC. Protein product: CAWSVRVTGANVLTF.

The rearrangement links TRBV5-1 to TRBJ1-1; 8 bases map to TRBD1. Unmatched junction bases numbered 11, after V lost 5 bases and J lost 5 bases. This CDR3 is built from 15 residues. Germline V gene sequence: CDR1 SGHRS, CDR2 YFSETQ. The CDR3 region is CASRGLLDRETEAFF. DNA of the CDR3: TGCGCCAGCAGGGGCCTTTTGGACAGGGAAACTGAAGCTTTCTTT.

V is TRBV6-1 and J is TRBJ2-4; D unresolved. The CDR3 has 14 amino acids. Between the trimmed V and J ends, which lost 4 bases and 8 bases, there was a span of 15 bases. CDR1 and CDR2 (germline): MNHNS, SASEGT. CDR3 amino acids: CASSVDIRTDIQYF. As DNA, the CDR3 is TGTGCCAGCAGTGTTGATATTAGGACGGACATTCAGTACTTC.

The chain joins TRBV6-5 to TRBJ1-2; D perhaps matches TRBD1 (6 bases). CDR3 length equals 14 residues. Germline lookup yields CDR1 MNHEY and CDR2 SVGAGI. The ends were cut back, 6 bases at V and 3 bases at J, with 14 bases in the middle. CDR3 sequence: CASRLGGLDYGYTF. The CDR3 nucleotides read TGTGCCAGCAGGCTCGGGGGGCTGGACTATGGCTACACCTTC.

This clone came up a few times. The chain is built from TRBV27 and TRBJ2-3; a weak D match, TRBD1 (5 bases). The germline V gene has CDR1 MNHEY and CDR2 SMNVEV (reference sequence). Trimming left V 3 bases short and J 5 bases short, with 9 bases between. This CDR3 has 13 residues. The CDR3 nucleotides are TGTGCCAGCAGTTTTGGGGCAGGAGATACGCAGTATTTT. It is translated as CASSFGAGDTQYF.

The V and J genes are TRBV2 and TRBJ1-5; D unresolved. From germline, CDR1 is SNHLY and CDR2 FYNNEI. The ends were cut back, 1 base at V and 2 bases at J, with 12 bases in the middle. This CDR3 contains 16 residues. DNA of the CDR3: TGTGCCAGCAGTGAAGAGAGGGTACGGGGCAATCAGCCCCAGCATTTT. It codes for CASSEERVRGNQPQHF.

The CDR3: CAWSPVAGHQPQHF. CDR3 coding DNA: TGTGCCTGGAGTCCCGTGGCAGGGCATCAGCCCCAGCATTTT. The V and J genes are TRBV30 and TRBJ1-5, with TRBD1 as a possible D gene (5 bases). Between the trimmed V and J ends, which lost 2 bases and 5 bases, there was a span of 13 bases. The CDR3 spans 14 residues. Germline CDR1 GTSNPN, CDR2 SVGIG (reference sequence).

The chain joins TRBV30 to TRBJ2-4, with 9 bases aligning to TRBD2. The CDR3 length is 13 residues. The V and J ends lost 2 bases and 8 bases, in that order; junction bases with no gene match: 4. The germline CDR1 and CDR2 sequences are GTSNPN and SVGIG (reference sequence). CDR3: CAWSPSGTDIQYF. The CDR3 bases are TGTGCCTGGAGTCCTAGCGGGACTGACATTCAGTACTTC. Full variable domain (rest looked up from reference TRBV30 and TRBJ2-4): SQTIHQWPATLVQPVGSPLSLECTVEGTSNPNLYWYRQAAGRGLQLLFYSVGIGQISSEVPQNLSASRPQDRQFILSSKKLLLSDSGFYLCAWSPSGTDIQYFGAGTRLSVL.

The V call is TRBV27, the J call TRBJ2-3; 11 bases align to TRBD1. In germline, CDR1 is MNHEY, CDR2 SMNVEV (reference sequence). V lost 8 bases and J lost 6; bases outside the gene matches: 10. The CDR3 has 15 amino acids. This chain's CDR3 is CASRRTGGLGDTQYF. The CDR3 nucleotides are TGTGCCAGCCGCAGGACAGGGGGCCTGGGGGATACGCAGTATTTT.

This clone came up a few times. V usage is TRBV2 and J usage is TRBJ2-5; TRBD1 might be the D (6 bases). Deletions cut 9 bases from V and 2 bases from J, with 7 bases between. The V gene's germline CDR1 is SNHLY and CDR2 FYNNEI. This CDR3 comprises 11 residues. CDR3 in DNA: TGTGCCAGTGGACAGCAAGAGACCCAGTACTTC. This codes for CASGQQETQYF.

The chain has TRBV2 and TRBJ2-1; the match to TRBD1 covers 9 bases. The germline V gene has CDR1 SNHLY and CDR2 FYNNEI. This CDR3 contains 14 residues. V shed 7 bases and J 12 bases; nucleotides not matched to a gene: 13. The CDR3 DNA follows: TGTGCCAGCAATTTGGGACAGGGAAACGCAGGGCAGTTCTTC. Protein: CASNLGQGNAGQFF.

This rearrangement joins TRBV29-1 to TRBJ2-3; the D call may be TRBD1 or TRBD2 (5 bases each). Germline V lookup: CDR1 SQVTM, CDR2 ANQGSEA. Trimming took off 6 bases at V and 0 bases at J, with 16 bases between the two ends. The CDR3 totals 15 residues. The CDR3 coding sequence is TGCAGCGTCCACGCCCGGGGCGGTAGCACAGATACGCAGTATTTT. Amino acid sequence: CSVHARGGSTDTQYF.

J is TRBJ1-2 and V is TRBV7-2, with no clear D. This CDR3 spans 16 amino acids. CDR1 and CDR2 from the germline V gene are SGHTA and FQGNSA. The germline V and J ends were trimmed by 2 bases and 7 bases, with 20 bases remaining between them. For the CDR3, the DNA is TGTGCCAGCAGCTTAAGTCCCGTCAGGTCTCCCGGTGGCTACACCTTC. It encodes CASSLSPVRSPGGYTF.

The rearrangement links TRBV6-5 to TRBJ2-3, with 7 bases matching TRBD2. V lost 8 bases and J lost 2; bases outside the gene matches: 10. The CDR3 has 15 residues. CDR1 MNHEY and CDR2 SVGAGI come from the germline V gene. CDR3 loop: CASALVAGLTDTQYF. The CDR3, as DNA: TGTGCCAGCGCCCTGGTAGCGGGCCTCACAGATACGCAGTATTTT.

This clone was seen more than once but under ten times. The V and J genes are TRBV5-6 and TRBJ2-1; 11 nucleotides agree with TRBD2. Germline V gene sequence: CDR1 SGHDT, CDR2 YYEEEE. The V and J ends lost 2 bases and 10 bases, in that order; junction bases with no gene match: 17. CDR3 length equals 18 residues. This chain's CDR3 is CASSFPGTSGPSVPEQFF. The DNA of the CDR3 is TGTGCCAGCAGCTTCCCCGGGACTAGCGGCCCTTCGGTCCCGGAGCAGTTCTTC. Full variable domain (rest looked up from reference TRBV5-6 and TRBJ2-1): DAGVTQSPTHLIKTRGQQVTLRCSPKSGHDTVSWYQQALGQGPQFIFQYYEEEERQRGNFPDRFSGHQFPNYSSELNVNALLLGDSALYLCASSFPGTSGPSVPEQFFGPGTRLTVL.

The chain's CDR3 is CASSLRQGGEAFF. The CDR3 coding sequence is TGCGCCAGCAGCTTAAGACAGGGTGGAGAAGCTTTCTTT. This chain connects TRBV5-1 to TRBJ1-1; 7 nucleotides line up with TRBD1. V shed 2 bases, J shed 8 bases, and the junction held 6 bases outside the gene matches. The CDR3 extends over 13 amino acids. Germline values: CDR1 SGHRS, CDR2 YFSETQ. Together with reference TRBV5-1 and TRBJ1-1, the CDR3 gives the full variable domain: KAGVTQTPRYLIKTRGQQVTLSCSPISGHRSVSWYQQTPGQGLQFLFEYFSETQRNKGNFPGRFSGRQFSNSRSEMNVSTLELGDSALYLCASSLRQGGEAFFGQGTRLTVV.

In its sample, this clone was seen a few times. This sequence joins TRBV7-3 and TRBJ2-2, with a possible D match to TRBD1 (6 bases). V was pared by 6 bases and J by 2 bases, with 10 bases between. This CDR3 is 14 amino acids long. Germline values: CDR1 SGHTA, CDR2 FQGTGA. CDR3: CASSPGVNTGELFF. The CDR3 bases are TGTGCCAGCAGTCCAGGGGTAAACACCGGGGAGCTGTTTTTT. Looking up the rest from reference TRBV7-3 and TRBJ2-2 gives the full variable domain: GAGVSQTPSNKVTEKGKYVELRCDPISGHTALYWYRQSLGQGPEFLIYFQGTGAADDSGLPNDRFFAVRPEGSVSTLKIQRTERGDSAVYLCASSPGVNTGELFFGEGSRLTVL.

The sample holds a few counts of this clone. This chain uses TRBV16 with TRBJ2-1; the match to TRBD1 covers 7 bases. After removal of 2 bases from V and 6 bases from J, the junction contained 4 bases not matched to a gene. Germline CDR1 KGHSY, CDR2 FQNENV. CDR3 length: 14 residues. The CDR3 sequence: CASSQPPGGNEQFF. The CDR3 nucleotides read TGTGCCAGCAGCCAACCCCCAGGGGGCAATGAGCAGTTCTTC.

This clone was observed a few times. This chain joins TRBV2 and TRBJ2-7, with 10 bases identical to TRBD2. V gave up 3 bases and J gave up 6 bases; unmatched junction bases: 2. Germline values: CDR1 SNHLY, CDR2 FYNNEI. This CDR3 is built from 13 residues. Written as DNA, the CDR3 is TGTGCCAGCAGTGAGCTAGCGGGAGCCGAGCAGTACTTC. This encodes CASSELAGAEQYF.

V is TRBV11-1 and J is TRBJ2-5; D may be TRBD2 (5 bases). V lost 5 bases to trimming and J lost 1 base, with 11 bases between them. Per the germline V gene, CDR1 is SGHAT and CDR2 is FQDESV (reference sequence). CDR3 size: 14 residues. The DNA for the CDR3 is TGTGCCAGCAGCCCAGGACTGCTCCAAGAGACCCAGTACTTC. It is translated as CASSPGLLQETQYF.